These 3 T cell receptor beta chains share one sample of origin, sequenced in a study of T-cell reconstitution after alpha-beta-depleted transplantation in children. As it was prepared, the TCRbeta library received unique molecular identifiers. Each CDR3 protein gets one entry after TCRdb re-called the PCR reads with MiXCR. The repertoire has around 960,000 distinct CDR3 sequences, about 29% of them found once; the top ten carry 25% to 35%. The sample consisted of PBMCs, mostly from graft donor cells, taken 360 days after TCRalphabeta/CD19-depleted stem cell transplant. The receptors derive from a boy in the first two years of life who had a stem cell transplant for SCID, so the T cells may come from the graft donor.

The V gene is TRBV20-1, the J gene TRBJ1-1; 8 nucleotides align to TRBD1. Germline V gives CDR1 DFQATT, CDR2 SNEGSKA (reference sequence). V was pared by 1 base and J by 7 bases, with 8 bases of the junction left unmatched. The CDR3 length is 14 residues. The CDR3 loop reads CSARADRGPVEAFF. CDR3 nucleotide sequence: TGCAGTGCTAGAGCCGACAGGGGCCCCGTTGAAGCTTTCTTT.

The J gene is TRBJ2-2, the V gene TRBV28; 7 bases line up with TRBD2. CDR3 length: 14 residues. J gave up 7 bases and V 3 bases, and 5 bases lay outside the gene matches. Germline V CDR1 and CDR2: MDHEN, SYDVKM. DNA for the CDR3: TGTGCCAGCAGTTTGTGGCCGGGGGGCGGGGAGCTGTTTTTT. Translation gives CASSLWPGGGELFF.

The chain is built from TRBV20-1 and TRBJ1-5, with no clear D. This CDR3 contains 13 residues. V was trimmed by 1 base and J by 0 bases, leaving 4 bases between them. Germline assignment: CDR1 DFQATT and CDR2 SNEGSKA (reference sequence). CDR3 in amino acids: CSARGLSNQPQHF. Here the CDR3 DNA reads TGCAGTGCTAGAGGGCTTAGCAATCAGCCCCAGCATTTT.